These T cell receptor beta chains were read from a single sample in a study of shared clonotypes between healthy human individuals. Profiled with immunoSEQ multiplex PCR; TCRdb holds only in-frame clones, not every one. The profile shows millions of clones, roughly nine tenths of them singletons. Sequenced material: naive CD4+ T cells sorted from blood. Receptor source: a man between 18 and 29 years old in good health. Each CDR3 is given with its conserved first and last residue. Each record gives: V gene, J gene, CDR3 protein.

V: TRBV5-5
J: TRBJ1-2
CDR3: CASTFGTGGYGYTF

V: TRBV2
J: TRBJ1-1
CDR3: CASSHEGNTEAFF

V: TRBV5-6
J: TRBJ2-3
CDR3: CASSRGQGFSSSTDTQYF

V: TRBV4-3
J: TRBJ1-4
CDR3: CASSPHRGRGNEKLFF

V: TRBV10-2
J: TRBJ2-7
CDR3: CASSESVGPRVYEQYF

V: TRBV11-3
J: TRBJ2-3
CDR3: CASSSRRGGSTDTQYF

V: TRBV7-2
J: TRBJ2-6
CDR3: CASSPSRLLANVLTF

V: TRBV10-3
J: TRBJ2-7
CDR3: CAISESSAAIYEQYF

V: TRBV18
J: TRBJ2-5
CDR3: CASSHPVIQETQYF

V: TRBV4-1
J: TRBJ2-3
CDR3: CASSQGGSADTQYF